This entry is about one T cell receptor beta chain. Its target is unknown. Germline lookup yields CDR1 MNHEY and CDR2 SMNVEV (reference sequence). The CDR3 sequence is 13 residues long. Trimming removed 6 bases from V and 5 bases from J, with 14 bases in between. The data originate from a study of CD8+ T cells in alopecia areata. Points from the study as a whole: There were many expanded lesional clones persisting in scalp and blood during tofacitinib.

Sequencing used cDNA as its template, made by extracting RNA and reverse transcribing it. The table came from immunoSEQ multiplex PCR; TCRdb's copy has only in-frame clones and leaves some out. Found here are 200,000 or so clones, over 45% of them singletons; the top ten hold approximately 5.1%. Stated treatment: oral pan-JAK inhibitor, 5-10 mg twice daily. The genes are TRBV27 and TRBJ2-7; weak D call: TRBD1 (6 bases). This sequence originates from a human donor with alopecia areata. Sample: CD4+ T cells sorted from blood, taken at week 24, from a patient treated with tofacitinib. This CDR3 reads CASSYTGIHEQYF. The CDR3 coding sequence is TGTGCCAGCAGCTACACAGGGATCCACGAGCAGTACTTC.